The source of this T cell receptor beta chain is a study of blood T cell repertoires in COVID-19. Study details: Material from acute and convalescent COVID-19 was sourced from the United States, Italy and Spain. Sample material is recorded as cDNA or gDNA derived from T cells, B-cell-depleted T cells, or PBMCs.

Assay used: immunoSEQ multiplex PCR; TCRdb lists only in-frame clones, some missing. The data contain 150,000 to 200,000 clones, over 80% of them seen just once; the ten biggest clones take up approximately 7.8%. While infection was still active, Seattle patients were enrolled and then followed longitudinally. After removal of 2 bases from V and 6 bases from J, the junction contained 9 bases not matched to a gene. This CDR3 comprises 15 residues. CDR1 and CDR2 from the germline V gene are SGHTA and FQGNSA. The TCR was taken from a woman in her fifties or sixties with COVID-19, enrolled during active disease. This chain uses TRBV7-2 with TRBJ1-1, with TRBD1 matching 7 bases. The specimen sequenced was peripheral blood. CDR3 loop: CASSLQRQGSSEAFF. CDR3 nucleotides: TGTGCCAGCAGCTTACAGCGACAGGGATCGTCTGAAGCTTTCTTT.